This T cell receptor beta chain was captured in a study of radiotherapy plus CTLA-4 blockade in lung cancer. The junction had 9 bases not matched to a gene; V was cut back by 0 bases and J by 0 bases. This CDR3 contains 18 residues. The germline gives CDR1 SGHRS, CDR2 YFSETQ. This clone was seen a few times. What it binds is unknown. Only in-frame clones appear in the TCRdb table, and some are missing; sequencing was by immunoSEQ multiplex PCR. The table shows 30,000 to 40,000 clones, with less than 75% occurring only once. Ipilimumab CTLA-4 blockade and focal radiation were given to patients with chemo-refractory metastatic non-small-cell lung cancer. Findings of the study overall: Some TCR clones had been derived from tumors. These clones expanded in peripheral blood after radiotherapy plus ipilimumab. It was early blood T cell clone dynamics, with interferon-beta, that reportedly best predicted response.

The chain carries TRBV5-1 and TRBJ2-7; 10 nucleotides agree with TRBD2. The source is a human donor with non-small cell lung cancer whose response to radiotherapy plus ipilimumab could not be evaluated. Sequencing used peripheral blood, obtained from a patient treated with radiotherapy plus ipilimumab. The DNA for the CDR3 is TGCGCCAGCAGCTTGGGGGCAGGACTAGCGGCGAGCTCCTACGAGCAGTACTTC. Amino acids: CASSLGAGLAASSYEQYF.